Shown below are 8 T cell receptor beta chains from a single sample sequenced in a study of regulatory T cells in long-lasting Graves disease. Construction of the TCR beta libraries employed iRepertoire HTBI primers in conjunction with Arm-PCR of CDR3 regions. MiXCR, run by TCRdb on the multiplex PCR reads, gives a single entry per CDR3 protein. The table shows some 330,000 distinct CDR3 sequences, with 10% to 15% occurring only once. Time point meaning: newly diagnosed GD, antithyroid drugs for less than 3 months. RNA extracted from PBMCs served as the sequencing template. These sequences were also reported in another study, on T cells in Graves' hyperthyroidism and ophthalmopathy.

Source: peripheral blood mononuclear cells (PBMCs), taken at new diagnosis, from a patient treated with antithyroid drugs. The receptor set was obtained from a woman aged 18-29 years with Graves disease.

This clonotype has a count of ten or more. The rearrangement links TRBV7-2 to TRBJ1-4; 7 positions match TRBD1. V gave up 5 bases and J gave up 12 bases; unmatched junction bases: 6. Looked up from germline, CDR1 is SGHTA and CDR2 is FQGNSA. The CDR3 has 12 residues. CDR3: CASSRQGVELFF. The DNA of the CDR3 is TGTGCCAGCAGCCGACAGGGAGTTGAACTGTTTTTT.

The sample holds a few counts of this clonotype. The chain has TRBV6-2 or TRBV6-3 and TRBJ2-1; D is unresolved. This CDR3 spans 13 amino acids. Germline V gene lookup returns CDR1 MNHEY and CDR2 SVGEGT. CDR3: CAIGNAWYNEQFF. The CDR3, as DNA: TGTGCAATCGGAAACGCGTGGTACAATGAGCAGTTCTTC.

This clonotype was counted a few times. The rearrangement uses TRBV7-3 and TRBJ1-1, with 9 bases matching TRBD1. The CDR3 consists of 15 residues. Trimming at V came to 5 bases and at J to 5 bases, leaving 9 bases not matched to a gene. Germline V gene sequence: CDR1 SGHTA, CDR2 FQGTGA. The CDR3 DNA follows: TGTGCCAGCAGCCACCTGACAGGGGGGAGAACTGAAGCTTTCTTT. Translated: CASSHLTGGRTEAFF.

This clonotype was picked up many times. The rearrangement links TRBV18 to TRBJ2-5; D perhaps matches TRBD1 (6 bases). The CDR3 extends over 13 amino acids. Trimming left V 2 bases short and J 6 bases short, with 10 bases between. In germline, CDR1 is KGHSH, CDR2 LQKENI. The CDR3 DNA follows: TGTGCCAGCTCACCATCTCAGGGGCAGACCCAGTACTTC. Residues: CASSPSQGQTQYF.

Ten or more counts support this clonotype. This sequence joins TRBV6-2 or TRBV6-3 and TRBJ2-2; 7 bases line up with TRBD1. J gave up 1 base and V 0 bases, and 2 bases lay outside the gene matches. CDR1 and CDR2 (germline): MNHEY, SVGEGT. This CDR3 comprises 16 residues. CDR3 residues: CASSYSGTVNTGELFF. Here the CDR3 DNA reads TGTGCCAGCAGTTACTCCGGGACAGTGAACACCGGGGAGCTGTTTTTT.

The chain is built from TRBV20-1 and TRBJ2-1; maybe TRBD2 (7 bases). Trimming took 6 bases from V and 5 from J, leaving 20 bases between them. Germline loops: CDR1 DFQATT, CDR2 SNEGSKA (reference sequence). This CDR3 spans 15 amino acids. CDR3 protein: CSASSGGEGDNEQFF. The CDR3 coding sequence is TGCAGTGCCAGCTCAGGCGGGGAGGGGGACAATGAGCAGTTCTTC.

The chain links TRBV28 to TRBJ2-7, with 7 bases matching TRBD2. The CDR3 runs 15 residues. From germline, CDR1 is MDHEN and CDR2 SYDVKM. The J segment lost 3 bases and the V segment lost 2 bases, leaving 7 bases of the junction unmatched. DNA for the CDR3: TGTGCCAGCAGTTTAATCAGCGGGGCCGACTACGAGCAGTACTTC. Protein sequence: CASSLISGADYEQYF.

This clonotype was seen repeatedly, ten times or more. This chain uses TRBV20-1 with TRBJ1-5; possible D gene TRBD1, 5 bases. The CDR3 totals 17 residues. Germline V CDR1 and CDR2: DFQATT, SNEGSKA (reference sequence). V lost 2 bases and J lost 0, with 17 bases in between. This chain's CDR3 is CSARPRRDYYSNQPQHF. CDR3 bases: TGCAGTGCTAGACCTCGCAGGGACTATTATAGCAATCAGCCCCAGCATTTT.